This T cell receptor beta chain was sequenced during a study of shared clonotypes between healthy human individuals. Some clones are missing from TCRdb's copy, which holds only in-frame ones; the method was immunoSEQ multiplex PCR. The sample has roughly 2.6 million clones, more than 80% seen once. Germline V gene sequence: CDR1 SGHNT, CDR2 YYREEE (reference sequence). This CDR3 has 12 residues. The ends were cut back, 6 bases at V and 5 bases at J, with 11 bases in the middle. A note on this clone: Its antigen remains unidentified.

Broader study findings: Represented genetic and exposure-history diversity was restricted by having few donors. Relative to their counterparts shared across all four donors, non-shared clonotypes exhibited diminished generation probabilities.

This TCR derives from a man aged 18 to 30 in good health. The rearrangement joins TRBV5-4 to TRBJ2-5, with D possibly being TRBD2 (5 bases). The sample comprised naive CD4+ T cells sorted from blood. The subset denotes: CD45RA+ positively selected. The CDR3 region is CASTNRGETQYF. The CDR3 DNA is TGTGCCAGCACCAACCGAGGGGAGACCCAGTACTTC.